The following is a T cell receptor (beta chain) sequence with its context. The data originate from a study of memory CD4+ T cells and cytomegalovirus serostatus. The sort gate was single viable CD3+CD4+CD8-CD45RO+ cells for memory CD4+ T cells. Sequencing used immunoSEQ multiplex PCR; TCRdb keeps in-frame clones, though not all of them. The sample comprises 50,000 or so clones, 65% to 85% of which are singletons, and 1.5% to 2% rests with the top ten. V was cut by 5 bases and J by 5 bases, with 10 bases left in between. This CDR3 is built from 12 residues. Germline-derived CDR1 and CDR2 are GTSNPN and SVGIG (reference sequence).

V usage is TRBV30 and J usage is TRBJ1-5, with D perhaps matching TRBD1 (6 bases). This clonotype was sampled from an adult in good health and CMV-seropositive. Input material: memory CD4+ T cells from blood. DNA of the CDR3: TGTGCCTGGGGGACACCTTATCAGCCCCAGCATTTT. It yields the protein CAWGTPYQPQHF.